These T cell receptor beta chains were read from a single sample in a study of T cells in Graves' hyperthyroidism and ophthalmopathy. TCRdb independently ran MiXCR on the multiplex PCR reads; one entry per CDR3 protein. The table records 250,000 to 300,000 distinct CDR3 sequences, roughly 14% of them present only once. The sequenced sample consisted of blood. Source of these receptors: a middle-aged woman with Graves' hyperthyroidism that later progressed to Graves' ophthalmopathy. Each CDR3 is given with its conserved first and last residue.

>TRBV10-1|TRBJ2-7
CASSEVRGTGFYEQYF
>TRBV27|TRBJ2-3
CASSWNQDYTQYF
>TRBV19|TRBJ2-1
CASTPGLAFNEQFF
>TRBV6-6|TRBJ2-7
CASSYISGTGNYEQYF
>TRBV24-1|TRBJ2-1
CATRGRASGSSYNEQFF
>TRBV20-1|TRBJ2-2
CSAPRDQVTGELFF
>TRBV30|TRBJ2-1
CAWSLDGGEQFF
>TRBV4-1|TRBJ2-7
CASSQDPSGSPYEQYF
>TRBV9|TRBJ2-3
CASSVMALAGTDTQYF
>TRBV10-1|TRBJ2-7
CASSESVRDDEQYF